The next 27 T cell receptor beta chains were all read from a single sample in a study of T cell responses to AZD1222 COVID-19 vaccine. Repertoires were generated with immunoSEQ multiplex PCR, while TCRdb's copy carries only in-frame clones and drops some. The table records approximately 120,000 clones, about nine tenths of them present only once. The input for sequencing was peripheral blood, taken on day 0 of AZD1222 vaccination. These receptors were taken from an adult in good health.

CDR3 amino acids: CASSQQVNQPQHF. CDR3 DNA sequence: TGTGCCAGCAGCCAGCAGGTCAATCAGCCCCAGCATTTT. The chain joins TRBV14 to TRBJ1-5; D gene ambiguous. In germline, CDR1 is SGHDN, CDR2 FVKESK. The CDR3 length is 13 residues. Trimming shortened V by 3 bases and J by 3 bases, and 6 bases separated the two germline ends.

Points on this clone: Compared with germline, one end of the junction differs, possibly owing to a read error. The chain couples TRBV19 to TRBJ2-5, with 10 bases identical to TRBD2. The germline CDR1 and CDR2 sequences are LNHDA and SQIVND (reference sequence). This CDR3 region has 16 residues. CDR3 region: CASSMSRGRTSGPWDF. CDR3 nucleotide sequence: TGTGCCAGTAGTATGTCACGGGGTCGGACTAGCGGCCCCTGGGACTTC.

This rearrangement joins TRBV19 to TRBJ2-7; D ambiguous. V lost 5 bases and J 3 bases, leaving 11 bases between the germline ends. Germline CDR1 is LNHDA and CDR2 is SQIVND (reference sequence). The CDR3 totals 13 residues. CDR3 sequence reads: CASSFQMNYEQYF. The CDR3 DNA follows: TGTGCCAGTAGTTTTCAAATGAACTACGAGCAGTACTTC. Together with reference TRBV19 and TRBJ2-7, the CDR3 gives the full variable domain: DGGITQSPKYLFRKEGQNVTLSCEQNLNHDAMYWYRQDPGQGLRLIYYSQIVNDFQKGDIAEGYSVSREKKESFPLTVTSAQKNPTAFYLCASSFQMNYEQYFGPGTRLTVT.

The rearrangement uses TRBV18 and TRBJ1-5; 9 bases are a match to TRBD1. J was trimmed by 10 bases and V by 5 bases; bases with no gene match: 12. Germline V gene data show CDR1 as KGHSH and CDR2 as LQKENI. The CDR3 runs 15 residues. The CDR3 is CASSERTGALTPQHF. The CDR3 DNA is TGTGCCAGCTCAGAACGGACAGGGGCCCTGACTCCCCAGCATTTT.

The chain recombines TRBV29-1 with TRBJ2-3; perhaps TRBD1 as D (6 bases). CDR1 SQVTM and CDR2 ANQGSEA come from the germline V gene. This CDR3 is 13 amino acids long. V was trimmed by 7 bases and J by 5 bases, leaving 16 bases between them. For the CDR3, the DNA is TGCAGCGCGCTCAGGGGAAGGGGAGATACGCAGTATTTT. It specifies CSALRGRGDTQYF.

The chain links TRBV27 to TRBJ2-7; 13 bases match TRBD2. Germline trimming cut 5 bases from V and 5 bases from J; bases unmatched to any gene: 9. The CDR3 runs 16 residues. Germline CDR1 reads MNHEY; CDR2 reads SMNVEV (reference sequence). CDR3 sequence: CASSPLLAGGPHEQYF. The CDR3, as DNA: TGTGCCAGCAGTCCCCTACTAGCGGGAGGGCCCCACGAGCAGTACTTC.

This sequence joins TRBV27 and TRBJ1-6, with D possibly TRBD1 on 6 matching bases. Germline lookup yields CDR1 MNHEY and CDR2 SMNVEV (reference sequence). Between the trimmed V and J ends, which lost 5 bases and 9 bases, there was a span of 14 bases. This CDR3 has 14 residues. The CDR3 loop is CASSITGRVSPLHF. In DNA form, the CDR3 reads TGTGCCAGCAGTATTACAGGGAGAGTTTCACCCCTCCACTTT.

The genes are TRBV5-6 and TRBJ2-1; D perhaps matches TRBD2 (6 bases). Germline V gives CDR1 SGHDT, CDR2 YYEEEE. V was cut by 7 bases and J by 7 bases, with 15 bases left in between. The CDR3 extends over 13 amino acids. CDR3 sequence reads: CASCRDFSNEQFF. DNA for the CDR3: TGTGCCAGCTGCCGGGACTTTTCTAATGAGCAGTTCTTC.

This rearrangement joins TRBV27 to TRBJ2-1; 7 bases are shared with TRBD2. CDR1 and CDR2 from the germline V gene are MNHEY and SMNVEV (reference sequence). The junction had 3 bases not matched to a gene; V was cut back by 1 base and J by 0 bases. The CDR3 totals 16 residues. CDR3 region: CASSLWGGSSYNEQFF. The CDR3 DNA is TGTGCCAGCAGTTTATGGGGCGGGAGCTCCTACAATGAGCAGTTCTTC.

As to this clone: The same CDR3 is also encoded by other DNA sequences in this sample. The chain recombines TRBV27 with TRBJ1-5; possibly TRBD1 for D (5 bases). Trimming took off 4 bases at V and 3 bases at J, with 10 bases between the two ends. Germline assignment: CDR1 MNHEY and CDR2 SMNVEV (reference sequence). The CDR3 covers 14 residues. The CDR3 coding sequence is TGTGCCAGCAGTTCGCCAGGGAACAATCAGCCCCAGCATTTT. Its translation is CASSSPGNNQPQHF.

The V and J genes are TRBV19 and TRBJ1-5, with 9 bases that match TRBD1. CDR3 length: 15 amino acids. V lost 7 bases, J lost 9 bases, and 13 bases stayed unmatched. Germline CDR1 LNHDA, CDR2 SQIVND (reference sequence). CDR3 DNA sequence: TGTGCCAGTACTTGGGACAGGGAAAAAATACGGCCCCAGCATTTT. Translation: CASTWDREKIRPQHF.

The table lists this clone with a count of one. This sequence joins TRBV18 and TRBJ2-3; D remains unclear. Trimming took off 3 bases at V and 3 bases at J, with 1 base between the two ends. CDR3 length: 11 amino acids. Germline values: CDR1 KGHSH, CDR2 LQKENI. The CDR3 is CASSPTDTQYF. CDR3 DNA: TGTGCCAGCTCACCGACAGATACGCAGTATTTT.

The chain has TRBV29-1 and TRBJ1-1; no firm D call. In germline, CDR1 is SQVTM, CDR2 ANQGSEA. The V end was cut by 7 bases, the J end by 4 bases, with 7 bases between. This CDR3 spans 10 amino acids. CDR3 residues: CSGLITEAFF. CDR3 bases: TGCAGCGGTCTGATCACTGAAGCTTTCTTT.

J is TRBJ1-1 and V is TRBV6-2 or TRBV6-3; 7 nucleotides align to TRBD1. The V gene end was trimmed by 0 bases and the J gene end by 4 bases; junction bases not matched to a gene: 5. CDR3 length equals 15 residues. Germline CDR1 is MNHEY and CDR2 is SVGEGT. CDR3 DNA sequence: TGTGCCAGCAGTTACTCGAGGGGGCGAGGCACTGAAGCTTTCTTT. As protein: CASSYSRGRGTEAFF.

V is TRBV11-2 and J is TRBJ1-1, with D tentatively TRBD1 (5 bases). Trimming removed 6 bases from V and 3 bases from J, with 17 bases in between. Germline V gene data show CDR1 as SGHAT and CDR2 as FQNNGV. The CDR3 consists of 15 residues. CDR3 sequence (DNA): TGTGCCAGCAGTTTCGCCGGGACGGCCCACACTGAAGCTTTCTTT. It encodes CASSFAGTAHTEAFF.

The genes are TRBV4-2 and TRBJ2-6; 9 bases match TRBD1. This CDR3 region has 17 residues. With 5 bases clipped from V and 1 base from J, the junction kept 6 bases outside the gene matches. Per germline, CDR1 LGHNA and CDR2 YNFKEQ. CDR3 sequence reads: CASSAGQGSSGANVLTF. The CDR3 coding sequence is TGTGCCAGCAGCGCCGGACAGGGGAGTTCTGGGGCCAACGTCCTGACTTTC.

The chain carries TRBV7-9 and TRBJ2-1; the D call may be TRBD1 or TRBD2 (8 bases each). The V end lost 5 bases, the J end lost 4 bases, and 18 bases lay between the germline ends. This CDR3 spans 16 amino acids. Germline V gene sequence: CDR1 SEHNR, CDR2 FQNEAQ (reference sequence). In DNA, the CDR3 is TGTGCCAGCAGCGCCGCGGGGGGACAGGCTTACAATGAGCAGTTCTTC. It translates to CASSAAGGQAYNEQFF.

The rearrangement joins TRBV6-1 to TRBJ1-5; no clear D gene. CDR3 size: 13 residues. Trimming pared 0 bases from V and 5 bases from J, leaving 5 bases between. Germline CDR1 is MNHNS and CDR2 is SASEGT. The CDR3 sequence is CASSEAWDQPQHF. The CDR3 nucleotides read TGTGCCAGCAGTGAAGCGTGGGATCAGCCCCAGCATTTT.

This clone has only one observation. V usage is TRBV11-2 and J usage is TRBJ2-5; 11 positions agree with TRBD2. CDR1 and CDR2 from the germline V gene are SGHAT and FQNNGV. The CDR3 consists of 16 residues. V lost 1 base, J lost 1 base, and 2 bases stayed unmatched. CDR3 residues: CASSLALAGGQETQYF. CDR3 sequence (DNA): TGTGCCAGCAGCTTAGCCCTAGCGGGGGGCCAAGAGACCCAGTACTTC.

The chain combines TRBV12-5 with TRBJ1-1; 9 bases match TRBD1. The CDR3 consists of 13 residues. With 10 bases clipped from V and 3 bases from J, the junction kept 6 bases outside the gene matches. Germline-derived CDR1 and CDR2 are LGHNT and FRNRAP. The CDR3 region has the DNA TGTGCTACCAGAACAGGGGGCGACACTGAAGCTTTCTTT. Amino acids: CATRTGGDTEAFF.

The V and J genes are TRBV29-1 and TRBJ1-2; D is perhaps TRBD1 (6 bases). This CDR3 spans 13 amino acids. Per germline, CDR1 SQVTM and CDR2 ANQGSEA. V was trimmed by 2 bases and J by 7 bases, leaving 14 bases between them. CDR3 protein: CSVENREGRGYTF. The DNA for the CDR3 is TGCAGCGTTGAAAACAGGGAAGGCCGTGGCTACACCTTC.

The chain combines TRBV4-2 with TRBJ2-1, with 7 nucleotides matching TRBD2. Trimming at V came to 1 base and at J to 3 bases, leaving 6 bases not matched to a gene. Germline values: CDR1 LGHNA, CDR2 YNFKEQ. The CDR3 is made up of 16 amino acids. CDR3 loop: CASSQVSRGGYNEQFF. The CDR3 DNA sequence: TGTGCCAGCAGCCAAGTTTCTCGCGGGGGCTACAATGAGCAGTTCTTC.

This rearrangement joins TRBV6-1 to TRBJ1-1, with D unclear. V was trimmed by 3 bases and J by 2 bases, leaving 7 bases between them. This CDR3 is 13 amino acids long. Germline V lookup: CDR1 MNHNS, CDR2 SASEGT. This CDR3 is CASSDNSNTEAFF. CDR3 nucleotide sequence: TGTGCCAGCAGTGACAACAGTAACACTGAAGCTTTCTTT.

The V gene is TRBV11-2, the J gene TRBJ1-2; a weak D match, TRBD1 (6 bases). Trimming stripped 5 bases from V and 5 bases from J, with 21 bases between. This CDR3 has 16 residues. The germline V gene has CDR1 SGHAT and CDR2 FQNNGV. CDR3 DNA: TGTGCCAGCAGCCCTCCCCCGGGACACCCCTCTTATGGCTACACCTTC. This codes for CASSPPPGHPSYGYTF.

The chain is built from TRBV3-1 (or the pseudogene TRBV3-2) and TRBJ2-7, with a weak D call TRBD1 (6 bases). The CDR3 is 15 residues long. Germline V gene sequence: CDR1 LGHDT, CDR2 YNNKEL (reference sequence). Trimming removed 4 bases at V and 1 base at J, with 14 bases between. This chain's CDR3 is CASSRPPRGSYEQYF. The CDR3 coding sequence is TGTGCCAGCAGCCGCCCCCCCAGGGGATCCTACGAGCAGTACTTC.

J is TRBJ1-2 and V is TRBV5-1, with TRBD1 matching over 8 bases. Trimming cost V 9 bases and J 2 bases; bases outside gene matches: 9. From germline, CDR1 is SGHRS and CDR2 YFSETQ. This CDR3 has 14 amino acids. The CDR3 nucleotides read TGCGCCACCGCTTGGGGACAGGCAAACTATGGCTACACCTTC. This codes for CATAWGQANYGYTF. Supplemented by reference TRBV5-1 and TRBJ1-2, the full variable domain reads KAGVTQTPRYLIKTRGQQVTLSCSPISGHRSVSWYQQTPGQGLQFLFEYFSETQRNKGNFPGRFSGRQFSNSRSEMNVSTLELGDSALYLCATAWGQANYGYTFGSGTRLTVV.

A few counts support this clone. The gene calls are TRBV19 and TRBJ2-1; 15 bases align to TRBD2. The CDR3 runs 15 residues. Looked up from germline, CDR1 is LNHDA and CDR2 is SQIVND (reference sequence). The J segment lost 4 bases and the V segment lost 8 bases, leaving 3 bases of the junction unmatched. CDR3 DNA: TGTGCCAGTGGACTAGCGGGGGGGTTTTACAATGAGCAGTTCTTC. Translating gives CASGLAGGFYNEQFF.